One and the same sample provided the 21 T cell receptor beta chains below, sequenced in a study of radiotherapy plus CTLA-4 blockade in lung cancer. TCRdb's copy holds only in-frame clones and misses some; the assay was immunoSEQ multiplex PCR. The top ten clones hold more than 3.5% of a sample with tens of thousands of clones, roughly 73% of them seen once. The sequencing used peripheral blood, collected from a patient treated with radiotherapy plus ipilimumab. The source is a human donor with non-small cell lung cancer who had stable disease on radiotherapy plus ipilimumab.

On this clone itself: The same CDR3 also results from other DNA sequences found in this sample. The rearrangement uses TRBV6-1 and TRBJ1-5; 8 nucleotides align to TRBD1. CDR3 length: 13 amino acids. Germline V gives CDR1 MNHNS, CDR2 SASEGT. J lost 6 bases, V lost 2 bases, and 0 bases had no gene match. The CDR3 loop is CASSEQGAQPQHF. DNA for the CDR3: TGTGCCAGCAGTGAACAGGGGGCTCAGCCCCAGCATTTT.

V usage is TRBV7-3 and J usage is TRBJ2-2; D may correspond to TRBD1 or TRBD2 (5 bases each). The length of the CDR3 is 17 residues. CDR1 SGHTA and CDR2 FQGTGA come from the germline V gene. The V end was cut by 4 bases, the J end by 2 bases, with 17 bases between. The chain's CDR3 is CASSSQPPGPNTGELFF. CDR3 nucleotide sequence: TGTGCCAGCAGCTCCCAACCTCCGGGACCAAACACCGGGGAGCTGTTTTTT.

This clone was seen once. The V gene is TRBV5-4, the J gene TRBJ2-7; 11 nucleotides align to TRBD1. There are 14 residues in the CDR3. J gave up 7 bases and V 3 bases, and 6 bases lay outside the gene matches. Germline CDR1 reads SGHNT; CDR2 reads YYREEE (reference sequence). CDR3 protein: CASSWDRGTREQYF. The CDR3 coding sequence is TGTGCCAGCAGCTGGGACAGGGGGACAAGGGAGCAGTACTTC.

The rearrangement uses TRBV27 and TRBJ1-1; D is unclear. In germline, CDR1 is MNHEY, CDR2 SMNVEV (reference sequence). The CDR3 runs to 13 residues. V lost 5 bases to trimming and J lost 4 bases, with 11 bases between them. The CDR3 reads CASSGTQVTEAFF. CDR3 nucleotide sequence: TGTGCCAGCAGTGGAACTCAAGTCACTGAAGCTTTCTTT.

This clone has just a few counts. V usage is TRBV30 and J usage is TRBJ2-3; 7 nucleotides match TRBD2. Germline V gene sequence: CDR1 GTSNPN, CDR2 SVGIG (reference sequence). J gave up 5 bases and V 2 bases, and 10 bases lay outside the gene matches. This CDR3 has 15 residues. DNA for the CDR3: TGTGCCTGGAGTACGATCCGGCGGGAGTTAGATACGCAGTATTTT. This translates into CAWSTIRRELDTQYF.

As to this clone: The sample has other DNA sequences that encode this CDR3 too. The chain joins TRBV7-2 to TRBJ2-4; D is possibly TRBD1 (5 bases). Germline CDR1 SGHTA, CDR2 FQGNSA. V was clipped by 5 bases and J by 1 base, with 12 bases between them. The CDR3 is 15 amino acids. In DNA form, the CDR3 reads TGTGCCAGCAGCCTAGAACCAGGGGCCAAAAACATTCAGTACTTC. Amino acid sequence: CASSLEPGAKNIQYF.

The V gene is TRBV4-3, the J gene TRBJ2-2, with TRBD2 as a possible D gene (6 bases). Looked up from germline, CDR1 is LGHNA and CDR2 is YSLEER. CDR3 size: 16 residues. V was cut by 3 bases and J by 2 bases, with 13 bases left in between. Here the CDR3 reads CASSHLTGDNTGELFF. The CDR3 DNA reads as TGCGCCAGCAGCCACCTAACGGGAGATAACACCGGGGAGCTGTTTTTT.

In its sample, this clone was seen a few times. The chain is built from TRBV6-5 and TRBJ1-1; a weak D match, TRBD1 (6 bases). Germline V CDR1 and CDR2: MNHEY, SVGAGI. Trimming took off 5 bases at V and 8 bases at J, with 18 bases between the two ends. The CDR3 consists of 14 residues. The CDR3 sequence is CASSGPLGQLEAFF. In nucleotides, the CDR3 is TGTGCCAGCAGTGGGCCCTTAGGACAGTTGGAAGCTTTCTTT.

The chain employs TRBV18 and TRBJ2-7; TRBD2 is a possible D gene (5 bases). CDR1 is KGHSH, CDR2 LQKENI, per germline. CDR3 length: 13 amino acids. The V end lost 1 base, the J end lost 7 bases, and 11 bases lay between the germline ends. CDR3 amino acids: CASSPRGLGEQYF. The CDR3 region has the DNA TGTGCCAGCTCACCACGAGGGCTCGGGGAGCAGTACTTC.

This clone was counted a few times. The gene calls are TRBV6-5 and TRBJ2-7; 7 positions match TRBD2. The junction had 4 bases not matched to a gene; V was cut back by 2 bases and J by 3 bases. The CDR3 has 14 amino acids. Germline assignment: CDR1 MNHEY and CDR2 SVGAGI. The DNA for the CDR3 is TGTGCCAGCAGTTACCAGCGGGGCAACTACGAGCAGTACTTC. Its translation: CASSYQRGNYEQYF.

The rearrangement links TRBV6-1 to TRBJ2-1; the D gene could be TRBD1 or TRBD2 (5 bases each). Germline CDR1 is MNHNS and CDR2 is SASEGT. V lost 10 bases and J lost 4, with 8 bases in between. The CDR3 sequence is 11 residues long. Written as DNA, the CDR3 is TGTGCCATCTGGGGGTACAATGAGCAGTTCTTC. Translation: CAIWGYNEQFF.

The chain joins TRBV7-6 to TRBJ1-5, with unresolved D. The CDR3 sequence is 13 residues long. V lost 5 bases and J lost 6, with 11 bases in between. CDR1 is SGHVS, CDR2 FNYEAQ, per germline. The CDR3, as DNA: TGTGCCAGCAGCGAGGGTGTTTTTCAGCCCCAGCATTTT. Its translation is CASSEGVFQPQHF. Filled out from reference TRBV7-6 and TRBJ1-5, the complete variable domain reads GAGVSQSPRYKVTKRGQDVALRCDPISGHVSLYWYRQALGQGPEFLTYFNYEAQQDKSGLPNDRFSAERPEGSISTLTIQRTEQRDSAMYRCASSEGVFQPQHFGDGTRLSIL.

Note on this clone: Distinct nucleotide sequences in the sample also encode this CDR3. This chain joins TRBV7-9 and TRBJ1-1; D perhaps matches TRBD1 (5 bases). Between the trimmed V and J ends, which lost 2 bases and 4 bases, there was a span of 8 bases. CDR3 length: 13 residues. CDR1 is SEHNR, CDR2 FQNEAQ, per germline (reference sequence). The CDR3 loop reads CASSLSGRTEAFF. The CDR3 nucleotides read TGTGCCAGCAGCTTATCAGGGCGCACTGAAGCTTTCTTT.

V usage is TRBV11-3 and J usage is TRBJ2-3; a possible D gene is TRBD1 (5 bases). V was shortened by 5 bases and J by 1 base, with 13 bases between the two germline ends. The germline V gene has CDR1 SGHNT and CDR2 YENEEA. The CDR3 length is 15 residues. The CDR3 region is CASSHRRPGTDTQYF. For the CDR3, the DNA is TGTGCCAGCAGCCACAGGAGACCGGGCACAGATACGCAGTATTTT.

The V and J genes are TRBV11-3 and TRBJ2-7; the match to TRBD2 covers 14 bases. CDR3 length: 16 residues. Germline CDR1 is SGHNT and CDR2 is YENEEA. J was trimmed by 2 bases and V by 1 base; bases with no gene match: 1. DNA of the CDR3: TGTGCCAGCAGCTTAGGACTAGCGGGAGGGGCCTACGAGCAGTACTTC. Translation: CASSLGLAGGAYEQYF.

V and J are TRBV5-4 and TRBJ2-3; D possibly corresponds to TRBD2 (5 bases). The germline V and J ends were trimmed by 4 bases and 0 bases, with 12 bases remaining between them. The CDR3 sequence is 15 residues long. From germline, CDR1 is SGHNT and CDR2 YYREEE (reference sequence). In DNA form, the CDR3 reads TGTGCCAGCAGCCTGTTGGGAGACAGCACAGATACGCAGTATTTT. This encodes CASSLLGDSTDTQYF.

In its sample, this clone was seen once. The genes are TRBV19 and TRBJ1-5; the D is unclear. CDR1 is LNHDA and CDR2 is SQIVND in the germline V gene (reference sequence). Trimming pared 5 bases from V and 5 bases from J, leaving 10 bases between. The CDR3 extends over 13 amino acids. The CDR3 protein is CASSWAGDQPQHF. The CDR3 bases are TGTGCCAGTAGTTGGGCAGGAGATCAGCCCCAGCATTTT.

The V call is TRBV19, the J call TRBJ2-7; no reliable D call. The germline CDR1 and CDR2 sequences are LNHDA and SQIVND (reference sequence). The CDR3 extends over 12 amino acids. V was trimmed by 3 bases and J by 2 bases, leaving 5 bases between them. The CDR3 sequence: CASSMDPYEQYF. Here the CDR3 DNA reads TGTGCCAGTAGTATGGATCCCTACGAGCAGTACTTC.

The CDR3 is CASFKAGGADTQYF. For the CDR3, the DNA is TGTGCCAGCTTTAAGGCGGGAGGGGCCGATACGCAGTATTTT. The V and J genes are TRBV7-2 and TRBJ2-3; TRBD2 matches 9 bases. The V segment lost 8 bases and the J segment 6 bases; nucleotides outside the gene matches: 9. Germline CDR1 and CDR2: SGHTA and FQGNSA. There are 14 residues in the CDR3.

The CDR3 sequence: CASGGFVADTQYF. Written as DNA, the CDR3 is TGTGCCAGTGGCGGGTTCGTCGCAGATACGCAGTATTTT. The V call is TRBV19, the J call TRBJ2-3; D is possibly TRBD2 (5 bases). Germline V gene data show CDR1 as LNHDA and CDR2 as SQIVND (reference sequence). V lost 8 bases, J lost 4 bases, and 13 bases lay in between. This CDR3 comprises 13 residues.

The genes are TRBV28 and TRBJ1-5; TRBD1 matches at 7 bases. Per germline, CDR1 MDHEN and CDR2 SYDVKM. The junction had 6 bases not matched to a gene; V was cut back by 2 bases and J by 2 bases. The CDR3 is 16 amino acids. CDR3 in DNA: TGTGCCAGCAGTTTACCTACAGGGGTTGGCAATCAGCCCCAGCATTTT. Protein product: CASSLPTGVGNQPQHF.